This TCR beta chain is from a study of patients and donors after allogeneic stem cell transplantation. CDR1 is MGHDK, CDR2 SYGVNS, per germline. Between the trimmed V and J ends, which lost 3 bases and 2 bases, there was a span of 10 bases. The CDR3 spans 14 residues. MiXCR, run by TCRdb on the RT-PCR reads, gives a single entry per CDR3 protein. Found here are 150,000 to 200,000 distinct CDR3 sequences, less than 45% of them singletons; the top ten hold about 33%. This TCR came from a human donor who was either an allogeneic HSCT recipient or a stem cell or donor lymphocyte infusion donor (not recorded which). It is not recorded whose cells these are; they may come from a transplant donor. The specimen sequenced was blood, either unsorted or a sorted T cell fraction (not recorded which). This chain connects TRBV25-1 to TRBJ2-5; D is uncertain. CDR3 region: CASSDGVEQETQYF. The CDR3 DNA reads TGTGCCAGCAGTGACGGCGTGGAACAAGAGACCCAGTACTTC.